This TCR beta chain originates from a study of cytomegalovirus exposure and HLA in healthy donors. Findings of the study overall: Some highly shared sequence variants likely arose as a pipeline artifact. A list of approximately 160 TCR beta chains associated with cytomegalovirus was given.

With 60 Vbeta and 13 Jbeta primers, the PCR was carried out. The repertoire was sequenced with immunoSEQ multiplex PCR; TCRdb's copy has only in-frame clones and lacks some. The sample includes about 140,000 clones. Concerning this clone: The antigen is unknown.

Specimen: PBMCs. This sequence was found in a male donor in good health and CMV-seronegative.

CDR3 bases: TGCGCCAGCAGCCAAGACAGCGGAGCCCCCCAAAACGAGCAGTTCTTC. This codes for CASSQDSGAPQNEQFF. The chain has TRBV4-1 and TRBJ2-1; the D gene is possibly TRBD2 (5 bases). The CDR3 covers 16 residues. Trimming removed 0 bases at V and 10 bases at J, with 19 bases between. CDR1 and CDR2 (germline): MGHRA, YSYEKL.